A single sample is the source of the 9 T cell receptor beta chains below, sequenced in a study of blood T cell repertoires in COVID-19. Clones were sequenced by immunoSEQ multiplex PCR, and TCRdb holds only the in-frame ones, with some missing. This sample has fewer than 65,000 clones; roughly 87% occur once, and the top ten carry roughly 1.6%. Sequencing input: peripheral blood. These receptors were collected from a man aged 55 to 70 with acute or convalescent COVID-19.

The genes are TRBV3-1 (or the pseudogene TRBV3-2) and TRBJ1-1; D is unresolved. Germline V gene data show CDR1 as LGHDT and CDR2 as YNNKEL (reference sequence). This CDR3 region has 16 residues. The V and J ends lost 4 bases and 4 bases respectively, with 19 bases between them. The CDR3 nucleotides are TGTGCCAGCAGCCTGCGGGGTGGTGAGGGCGTCACTGAAGCTTTCTTT. Translation: CASSLRGGEGVTEAFF.

In this sample, this clone turned up once. The chain links TRBV27 to TRBJ1-1; unclear D gene. V was trimmed by 2 bases and J by 0 bases, leaving 7 bases between them. The CDR3 sequence is 14 residues long. The germline V gene encodes CDR1 MNHEY and CDR2 SMNVEV (reference sequence). The CDR3 spells CASSLRGMNTEAFF. CDR3 bases: TGTGCCAGCAGTTTAAGAGGGATGAACACTGAAGCTTTCTTT.

The chain carries TRBV5-1 and TRBJ2-3, with 14 bases aligning to TRBD2. The CDR3 extends over 19 amino acids. After removal of 1 base from V and 4 bases from J, the junction contained 11 bases not matched to a gene. From germline, CDR1 is SGHRS and CDR2 YFSETQ. CDR3 DNA sequence: TGCGCCAGCAGCTTGACGCGGACTAGCGGGGGGCGTGGGGCAGATACGCAGTATTTT. It translates to CASSLTRTSGGRGADTQYF.

The chain is built from TRBV7-2 and TRBJ1-5; possibly TRBD1 for D (6 bases). From germline, CDR1 is SGHTA and CDR2 FQGNSA. CDR3 length equals 13 residues. V was pared by 6 bases and J by 7 bases, with 13 bases between. CDR3 in DNA: TGTGCCAGCAGTACAGGGATGGACCAGCCCCAGCATTTT. The encoded protein is CASSTGMDQPQHF.

The V call is TRBV24-1, the J call TRBJ1-2, with 9 positions matching TRBD1. Germline V gene sequence: CDR1 KGHDR, CDR2 SFDVKD. V lost 2 bases and J lost 5; bases outside the gene matches: 8. This CDR3 has 16 amino acids. The CDR3 sequence is CATSDSSTGGIYGYTF. The CDR3 region has the DNA TGTGCCACCAGTGATTCTTCGACAGGGGGTATTTATGGCTACACCTTC.

The V and J genes are TRBV19 and TRBJ2-5; 8 bases map to TRBD1. The V gene's germline CDR1 is LNHDA and CDR2 SQIVND (reference sequence). The CDR3 extends over 14 amino acids. Trimming at V came to 1 base and at J to 4 bases, leaving 2 bases not matched to a gene. In DNA, the CDR3 is TGTGCCAGTAGTATAGGACAGGGGATAGAGACCCAGTACTTC. Translated, it gives CASSIGQGIETQYF.

The CDR3 region is CASSFFQGGGYTF. The DNA for the CDR3 is TGTGCCAGCAGCTTCTTTCAGGGTGGAGGCTACACCTTC. The rearrangement uses TRBV7-3 and TRBJ1-2, with D possibly TRBD1 on 5 matching bases. CDR3 length equals 13 residues. CDR1 and CDR2 from the germline V gene are SGHTA and FQGTGA. With 3 bases removed from V and 8 bases from J, the gap between germline ends came to 13 bases.

The rearrangement uses TRBV4-2 and TRBJ2-1, with D possibly matching TRBD2 (5 bases). CDR1 is LGHNA, CDR2 YNFKEQ, per germline. V lost 0 bases and J lost 9, with 9 bases in between. The CDR3 totals 13 residues. CDR3 DNA: TGTGCCAGCAGCCAAGATCTCGAGGGTGAGCAGTTCTTC. Its translation: CASSQDLEGEQFF.

The V call is TRBV15, the J call TRBJ1-5, with D possibly being TRBD1 (6 bases). The germline V gene encodes CDR1 LNHNV and CDR2 YYDKDF (reference sequence). The CDR3 is 19 amino acids. Trimming cost V 0 bases and J 6 bases, with 24 bases left between them. CDR3 sequence (DNA): TGTGCCACCAGCAGAGATAAGGGGGGGATTCAGTTGGACCGTCAGCCCCAGCATTTT. Translated: CATSRDKGGIQLDRQPQHF.